The 31 T cell receptor beta chains in this list originate from one sample, sequenced in a study of cytomegalovirus exposure and HLA in healthy donors. Vbeta (60) and Jbeta (13) primers were used in the PCR. Assay: immunoSEQ multiplex PCR; the TCRdb copy retains only in-frame clones and omits some. Seen in this sample are tens of thousands of clones; the ten most common clones hold roughly an eighth. The sequencing input was PBMCs. Receptors originate from a man aged 18-30 years in good health and CMV-seropositive.

The gene calls are TRBV30 and TRBJ1-5; tentative D call: TRBD1 (6 bases). The CDR3 length is 13 residues. V lost 2 bases and J 2 bases, leaving 7 bases between the germline ends. The germline gives CDR1 GTSNPN, CDR2 SVGIG (reference sequence). The CDR3 DNA is TGTGCCTGGAGTAAGGGGGGCAATCAGCCCCAGCATTTT. Its translation: CAWSKGGNQPQHF.

The rearrangement uses TRBV7-6 and TRBJ1-2; maybe TRBD1 (6 bases). Trimming took off 2 bases at V and 2 bases at J, with 9 bases between the two ends. CDR1 is SGHVS and CDR2 is FNYEAQ in the germline V gene. The CDR3 loop spans 14 amino acids. The CDR3 protein is CASSLNRENYGYTF. DNA for the CDR3: TGTGCCAGCAGCTTAAACAGGGAGAACTATGGCTACACCTTC.

As to this clone: Additional DNA sequences in this sample encode the identical CDR3. This chain uses TRBV30 with TRBJ2-1, with 9 bases lining up with TRBD2. CDR3 length: 13 residues. The trim removed 5 bases at V and 7 bases at J, leaving 6 bases unmatched. Germline CDR1 is GTSNPN and CDR2 is SVGIG (reference sequence). The CDR3 DNA reads as TGTGCCTGGGACGGGGCGGGGGGGAATGAGCAGTTCTTC. It translates to CAWDGAGGNEQFF.

The V and J genes are TRBV7-3 and TRBJ1-1; the match to TRBD1 covers 7 bases. From germline, CDR1 is SGHTA and CDR2 FQGTGA. Losses at the gene ends were 8 bases for V and 2 bases for J; bases not matched to a gene: 5. The CDR3 extends over 13 amino acids. The CDR3, as DNA: TGTGCCAGCGGGGACAGCCCAAACACTGAAGCTTTCTTT. It codes for CASGDSPNTEAFF.

The genes are TRBV5-1 and TRBJ2-1; 11 bases align to TRBD2. In germline, CDR1 is SGHRS, CDR2 YFSETQ. The CDR3 extends over 15 amino acids. The V and J ends lost 0 bases and 9 bases, in that order; junction bases with no gene match: 5. The CDR3 loop reads CASSLGLAGRSEQFF. The CDR3 region has the DNA TGCGCCAGCAGCTTGGGACTAGCGGGAAGGAGTGAGCAGTTCTTC.

CDR3 coding DNA: TGTGCCTGGACCAACGGGGGTTCTGAAAAACTGTTTTTT. Its translation: CAWTNGGSEKLFF. This chain joins TRBV30 and TRBJ1-4, with a weak D call TRBD1 (5 bases). The germline V gene encodes CDR1 GTSNPN and CDR2 SVGIG (reference sequence). CDR3 length: 13 residues. V lost 4 bases and J lost 7, with 13 bases in between.

The V and J genes are TRBV4-1 and TRBJ1-6; no firm D call. The CDR3 has 14 amino acids. Germline V gene lookup returns CDR1 MGHRA and CDR2 YSYEKL. V dropped 1 base and J dropped 7 bases, with 8 bases sitting between them. The CDR3 DNA follows: TGCGCCAGCAGCCAAGCTGGAGGGAATTCACCCCTCCACTTT. Its translation: CASSQAGGNSPLHF.

V usage is TRBV15 and J usage is TRBJ2-1, with 12 bases lining up with TRBD2. Per germline, CDR1 LNHNV and CDR2 YYDKDF (reference sequence). The CDR3 runs 17 residues. After removal of 1 base from V and 7 bases from J, the junction contained 8 bases not matched to a gene. The CDR3 nucleotides are TGTGCCACCAGCAGAGCAACCGGGACTAGCGGGTCTAATGAGCAGTTCTTC. Translated, it gives CATSRATGTSGSNEQFF.

V and J are TRBV6-1 and TRBJ2-3; 8 bases line up with TRBD2. CDR1 and CDR2 (germline): MNHNS, SASEGT. CDR3 length: 16 amino acids. Losses at the gene ends were 0 bases for V and 1 base for J; bases not matched to a gene: 3. The CDR3 reads CASSEAWREGTDTQYF. For the CDR3, the DNA is TGTGCCAGCAGTGAAGCCTGGCGGGAGGGCACAGATACGCAGTATTTT.

The genes are TRBV2 and TRBJ2-4; a possible D gene is TRBD2 (7 bases). This CDR3 contains 15 residues. Germline V gene sequence: CDR1 SNHLY, CDR2 FYNNEI. Trimming cost V 0 bases and J 8 bases, with 14 bases left between them. The CDR3 spells CASSEAGGGLDIQYF. CDR3 coding DNA: TGTGCCAGCAGTGAAGCGGGAGGGGGATTGGACATTCAGTACTTC.

CDR3 sequence: CASSMEAGTDYNEQFF. The CDR3 DNA reads as TGCGCCAGCAGCATGGAAGCGGGCACGGACTACAATGAGCAGTTCTTC. This rearrangement joins TRBV5-1 to TRBJ2-1, with D maybe TRBD2 (6 bases). V lost 4 bases and J lost 3, with 17 bases in between. The CDR3 runs to 16 residues. Germline assignment: CDR1 SGHRS and CDR2 YFSETQ.

This chain links TRBV5-4 with TRBJ2-5; 9 bases line up with TRBD2. The V and J ends lost 0 bases and 5 bases, in that order; junction bases with no gene match: 5. The length of the CDR3 is 15 residues. Per the germline V gene, CDR1 is SGHNT and CDR2 is YYREEE (reference sequence). CDR3 coding DNA: TGTGCCAGCAGCTTGGGCCCGGCGGGGGGGGAGACCCAGTACTTC. Translation: CASSLGPAGGETQYF.

The CDR3 coding sequence is TGTGCCAGCAGCCGACTTACAGGGTTCGGGGAGCAGTACTTC. Translating it yields CASSRLTGFGEQYF. V is TRBV7-9 and J is TRBJ2-7; tentative D call: TRBD1 (6 bases). The germline V and J ends were trimmed by 5 bases and 7 bases, with 18 bases remaining between them. Germline V gene lookup returns CDR1 SEHNR and CDR2 FQNEAQ (reference sequence). The CDR3 sequence is 14 residues long.

The chain couples TRBV11-1 to TRBJ2-7; D is perhaps TRBD2 (6 bases). V was shortened by 6 bases and J by 3 bases, with 12 bases between the two germline ends. This CDR3 contains 13 residues. CDR1 is SGHAT, CDR2 FQDESV, per germline (reference sequence). This CDR3 reads CASRMDYNYEQYF. CDR3 nucleotides: TGTGCCAGCAGGATGGACTACAACTACGAGCAGTACTTC. Complete variable domain (other parts from reference TRBV11-1 and TRBJ2-7): EAEVAQSPRYKITEKSQAVAFWCDPISGHATLYWYRQILGQGPELLVQFQDESVVDDSQLPKDRFSAERLKGVDSTLKIQPAELGDSAMYLCASRMDYNYEQYFGPGTRLTVT.

The rearrangement links TRBV7-9 to TRBJ1-4; 8 nucleotides agree with TRBD1. The J segment lost 4 bases and the V segment lost 4 bases, leaving 2 bases of the junction unmatched. CDR1 and CDR2 (germline): SEHNR, FQNEAQ (reference sequence). The CDR3 consists of 14 residues. The CDR3 spells CASSSGQDNEKLFF. CDR3 coding DNA: TGTGCCAGCAGCTCGGGACAGGATAATGAAAAACTGTTTTTT.

This chain uses TRBV6-5 with TRBJ1-2, with a tentative D call TRBD1 (5 bases). Between the trimmed V and J ends, which lost 0 bases and 6 bases, there was a span of 14 bases. This CDR3 has 15 amino acids. Germline V gene sequence: CDR1 MNHEY, CDR2 SVGAGI. The CDR3 nucleotides read TGTGCCAGCAGTTACTCAACCAGGGTTATCGATGGCTACACCTTC. This codes for CASSYSTRVIDGYTF.

This rearrangement joins TRBV9 to TRBJ2-5, with D possibly being TRBD2 (6 bases). CDR1 is SGDLS and CDR2 is YYNGEE in the germline V gene. The CDR3 extends over 15 amino acids. Trimming took off 3 bases at V and 4 bases at J, with 16 bases between the two ends. In nucleotides, the CDR3 is TGTGCCAGCAGCGCTTCCGGGACTTCCGGAGAGACCCAGTACTTC. Residues: CASSASGTSGETQYF.

The V and J genes are TRBV5-1 and TRBJ2-2; TRBD2 might be the D (6 bases). Germline V gene lookup returns CDR1 SGHRS and CDR2 YFSETQ. V gave up 3 bases and J gave up 7 bases, with 13 bases separating them. The CDR3 extends over 14 amino acids. The DNA of the CDR3 is TGCGCCAGCAGCTACGGGAGTCGGGGCGGGGAGCTGTTTTTT. Translation gives CASSYGSRGGELFF.

The chain carries TRBV6-1 and TRBJ2-7; TRBD1 aligns across 7 bases. Germline CDR1 reads MNHNS; CDR2 reads SASEGT. V lost 4 bases to trimming and J lost 2 bases; unmatched junction nucleotides: 5. The CDR3 has 14 residues. CDR3 residues: CASSARTGPYEQYF. DNA of the CDR3: TGTGCCAGCAGTGCCAGGACAGGACCCTACGAGCAGTACTTC.

The CDR3 coding sequence is TGTGCCATTCGGGACAGCTACGAGCAGTACTTC. Its translation is CAIRDSYEQYF. The rearrangement joins TRBV10-3 to TRBJ2-7; 7 positions match TRBD1. Trimming removed 9 bases from V and 3 bases from J; junction bases left unmatched: 2. The CDR3 contains 11 residues. Germline CDR1 and CDR2: ENHRY and SYGVKD.

The rearrangement joins TRBV27 to TRBJ2-5; 8 bases are a match to TRBD2. The germline V gene has CDR1 MNHEY and CDR2 SMNVEV (reference sequence). J lost 2 bases, V lost 4 bases, and 3 bases had no gene match. The CDR3 has 14 residues. CDR3 protein: CASSWLAGQETQYF. CDR3 nucleotides: TGTGCCAGCAGTTGGCTAGCGGGTCAAGAGACCCAGTACTTC.

The rearrangement links TRBV15 to TRBJ2-7; 10 bases align to TRBD1. V lost 0 bases and J lost 6; bases outside the gene matches: 2. CDR1 and CDR2 from the germline V gene are LNHNV and YYDKDF (reference sequence). The CDR3 runs to 14 residues. The CDR3 region is CATSRDRDRGEQYF. The CDR3 region has the DNA TGTGCCACCAGCAGAGATCGGGACAGGGGCGAGCAGTACTTC.

The chain combines TRBV15 with TRBJ2-2; perhaps TRBD2 as D (5 bases). From germline, CDR1 is LNHNV and CDR2 YYDKDF (reference sequence). V was trimmed by 0 bases and J by 1 base, leaving 9 bases between them. This CDR3 is 16 amino acids long. CDR3 sequence: CATSREKRQNTGELFF. Written as DNA, the CDR3 is TGTGCCACCAGCAGAGAAAAGCGGCAGAACACCGGGGAGCTGTTTTTT.

The J gene is TRBJ2-7, the V gene TRBV29-1; possible D gene TRBD1, 6 bases. The CDR3 loop spans 12 amino acids. Germline lookup yields CDR1 SQVTM and CDR2 ANQGSEA. V was pared by 6 bases and J by 0 bases, with 9 bases between. CDR3 sequence (DNA): TGCAGCGTGCAGGGGACCTCCTACGAGCAGTACTTC. Residues: CSVQGTSYEQYF.

This rearrangement joins TRBV19 to TRBJ1-5; tentatively, D is TRBD1 (6 bases). This CDR3 is 12 amino acids long. The V and J ends lost 7 bases and 7 bases respectively, with 11 bases between them. Germline lookup yields CDR1 LNHDA and CDR2 SQIVND (reference sequence). CDR3 in DNA: TGTGCCAGTACTCAGGGGACCCAGCCCCAGCATTTT. Protein product: CASTQGTQPQHF.

The chain couples TRBV9 to TRBJ1-2, with D unclear. CDR3 length: 10 amino acids. Between the trimmed V and J ends, which lost 3 bases and 11 bases, there was a span of 8 bases. Germline V gene data show CDR1 as SGDLS and CDR2 as YYNGEE. The CDR3 is CASSGPGYTF. DNA of the CDR3: TGTGCCAGCAGCGGGCCCGGGTACACCTTC.

The genes are TRBV5-5 and TRBJ2-6; TRBD2 matches 9 bases. Per the germline V gene, CDR1 is SGHKS and CDR2 is YYEKEE (reference sequence). This CDR3 comprises 17 residues. V was pared by 2 bases and J by 0 bases, with 3 bases of the junction left unmatched. The CDR3 loop is CASSLAGGASGANVLTF. The CDR3 DNA sequence: TGTGCCAGCAGCTTAGCGGGAGGCGCCTCTGGGGCCAACGTCCTGACTTTC.

The V and J genes are TRBV6-4 and TRBJ1-1; 7 nucleotides align to TRBD1. Germline V CDR1 and CDR2: MRHNA, SNTAGT. The CDR3 is 15 residues long. J was trimmed by 3 bases and V by 5 bases; bases with no gene match: 9. The CDR3 here is CASSPKGAADTEAFF. As DNA, the CDR3 is TGTGCCAGCAGTCCAAAGGGGGCGGCGGACACTGAAGCTTTCTTT.

This chain links TRBV2 with TRBJ1-5; 9 nucleotides align to TRBD1. Germline loops: CDR1 SNHLY, CDR2 FYNNEI. The CDR3 totals 14 residues. The V gene end was trimmed by 8 bases and the J gene end by 5 bases; junction bases not matched to a gene: 7. The CDR3 DNA sequence: TGTGCCAGCGGTACACAGGGGGCGCATCAGCCCCAGCATTTT. Translation gives CASGTQGAHQPQHF.

V usage is TRBV7-2 and J usage is TRBJ2-7, with TRBD2 matching 10 bases. This CDR3 spans 17 amino acids. V was clipped by 3 bases and J by 4 bases; unmatched bases: 12. The germline V gene has CDR1 SGHTA and CDR2 FQGNSA. The CDR3: CASSFSTSGHIWYEQYF. The DNA of the CDR3 is TGTGCCAGCAGCTTTTCGACTAGCGGGCATATTTGGTACGAGCAGTACTTC.

The V call is TRBV28, the J call TRBJ2-7; D is perhaps TRBD2 (6 bases). The CDR3 has 15 amino acids. CDR1 is MDHEN, CDR2 SYDVKM, per germline. Trimming left V 10 bases short and J 4 bases short, with 23 bases between. For the CDR3, the DNA is TGTGCCACCAAAACTAGCAGCGGTATAAATTACGAGCAGTACTTC. As protein: CATKTSSGINYEQYF.